The T cell receptor beta chain described here comes from a study of CD8+CD57+ T cells in acquired aplastic anemia. The germline V gene has CDR1 SGHTA and CDR2 FQGTGA. The CDR3 runs to 16 residues. Losses at the gene ends were 2 bases for V and 6 bases for J; bases not matched to a gene: 11. The study profiled TCR beta VDJ and CDR3 using genomic DNA as template. TCRdb fed the reads into MiXCR, producing one record per CDR3 protein. The data show hundreds of thousands of distinct CDR3 sequences, 65% to 75% seen once. Sequencing input: sorted CD4+, CD8+, or CD8+CD57+ T cells (not recorded which) from PBMCs. The chain recombines TRBV7-3 with TRBJ2-3; 7 nucleotides align to TRBD2. The receptor comes from a human donor in good health, serving as a control. The CDR3 protein is CASSLQSGDQPDTQYF. The CDR3 DNA sequence: TGTGCCAGCAGCTTACAGAGCGGGGATCAGCCCGATACGCAGTATTTT.